A selection of T cell receptor beta chains follows, all from one sample in a study of blood T cell repertoires in COVID-19. Data came from immunoSEQ multiplex PCR; TCRdb stores just in-frame clones and leaves some out. The repertoire holds fewer than 250,000 clones, with approximately 91% as singletons. The sample was peripheral blood. The origin of the receptors is a woman between 40 and 55 years old with acute or convalescent COVID-19. The CDR3 runs from the conserved cysteine through the conserved F or W. The D gene is left open where the match is weak. Rows give clone size only sometimes, using once, few, many, or a class for an expanded clone.

j_call,clone_size,cdr3_length,d_call,v_call,cdr3_aa,cdr3_nt
TRBJ2-5,.,17,.,TRBV5-5,CASSSPAAGTRLETQYF,TGTGCCAGCAGCTCCCCGGCGGCGGGTACTCGGTTGGAGACCCAGTACTTC
TRBJ1-3,.,16,.,TRBV19,CASSARSDSSGNTIYF,TGTGCCAGTAGTGCAAGGTCGGACAGCTCTGGAAACACCATATATTTT
TRBJ1-1,.,13,.,TRBV10-1,CASSEDGEAEAFF,TGCGCCAGCAGTGAGGACGGGGAGGCAGAAGCTTTCTTT
TRBJ1-1,.,15,TRBD1,TRBV11-2,CASSFSGTGYTEAFF,TGTGCCAGCAGCTTTTCCGGGACAGGGTACACTGAAGCTTTCTTT
TRBJ2-3,.,13,.,TRBV24-1,CATSQVSTDTQYF,TGTGCCACCAGTCAGGTCAGCACAGATACGCAGTATTTT
TRBJ1-6,.,15,TRBD1,TRBV19,CASRRQGPSISPLHF,TGTGCCAGTAGAAGACAGGGCCCCTCGATTTCACCCCTCCACTTT
TRBJ2-1,.,15,TRBD2,TRBV7-2,CASSKGTSGVTEEFF,TGTGCCAGCAGCAAAGGGACTAGCGGGGTTACGGAGGAGTTCTTC
TRBJ1-4,once,15,.,TRBV7-2,CASSLLHTTNEKLFF,TGTGCCAGCAGCTTACTCCACACAACTAATGAAAAACTGTTTTTT
TRBJ1-2,.,16,.,TRBV2,CASGTWRDLINYGYTF,TGTGCCAGCGGCACGTGGAGGGACCTTATAAACTATGGCTACACCTTC
TRBJ1-1,.,13,.,TRBV5-6,CASSRAAGTEAFF,TGTGCCAGCAGCCGCGCGGCGGGCACTGAAGCTTTCTTT
TRBJ1-4,.,13,.,TRBV2,CASTTGLNEKLFF,TGTGCCAGCACGACAGGACTTAATGAAAAACTGTTTTTT
TRBJ1-2,.,12,.,TRBV10-3,CAISETGYGYTF,TGTGCCATCAGTGAGACAGGCTATGGCTACACCTTC
TRBJ1-4,.,15,.,TRBV10-3,CAISEQGLGNEKLFF,TGTGCCATCAGTGAGCAGGGTCTTGGTAATGAAAAACTGTTTTTT
TRBJ1-5,.,18,TRBD1,TRBV23-1,CASSHCETGTGDNQPQHF,TGCGCCAGCAGTCACTGCGAAACCGGGACAGGGGACAATCAGCCCCAGCATTTT
TRBJ2-3,.,15,.,TRBV9,CASSVGKIYTDTQYF,TGTGCCAGCAGCGTAGGTAAAATTTACACAGATACGCAGTATTTT
TRBJ1-5,once,14,.,TRBV27,CASSEGAGNQPQHF,TGTGCCAGCAGCGAAGGGGCTGGCAATCAGCCCCAGCATTTT
TRBJ1-6,.,12,.,TRBV6-5,CASRTGDSPLHF,TGTGCCAGCCGGACGGGAGATTCACCCCTCCACTTT
TRBJ1-6,.,15,.,TRBV7-6,CASSLGDLGDSPLHF,TGTGCCAGCAGCTTAGGGGACTTAGGGGATTCACCCCTCCACTTT
TRBJ1-5,.,17,.,TRBV12-5,CASGLVQLGGGNQPQHF,TGTGCTAGTGGTTTGGTCCAGTTGGGGGGGGGCAATCAGCCCCAGCATTTT
TRBJ1-1,.,15,TRBD1,TRBV25-1,CASSPLGQGITEAFF,TGTGCCAGCAGTCCGCTGGGACAGGGGATCACTGAAGCTTTCTTT
TRBJ2-2,.,15,.,TRBV4-2,CASSQDSEVTGELFF,TGTGCCAGCAGCCAAGATTCCGAGGTTACCGGGGAGCTGTTTTTT
TRBJ1-6,.,16,.,TRBV19,CASSKQASSYNSPLHF,TGTGCCAGTAGTAAACAGGCAAGCTCCTATAATTCACCCCTCCACTTT
TRBJ2-1,.,16,TRBD2,TRBV6-1,CASSELPSGSYNEQFF,TGTGCCAGCAGTGAACTGCCTAGCGGAAGCTACAATGAGCAGTTCTTC
TRBJ2-1,once,14,TRBD1,TRBV29-1,CSVSGQAVGNEQFF,TGCAGCGTATCCGGACAGGCTGTGGGGAATGAGCAGTTCTTC
TRBJ2-5,.,14,.,TRBV5-4,CASSLNRDQETQYF,TGTGCCAGCAGCTTGAACAGGGACCAAGAGACCCAGTACTTC
TRBJ2-3,.,15,TRBD1,TRBV5-6,CASRETGLGPDTQYF,TGTGCCAGCAGAGAGACAGGGTTGGGTCCAGATACGCAGTATTTT